The 27 T cell receptor beta chains given below trace back to one sample, sequenced in a study of T cells in Graves' hyperthyroidism and ophthalmopathy. RNA transcripts gave rise to amplified TCR beta CDR3 regions. TCR CDR3 regions were first amplified by RT-PCR with HTBI primers. TCRdb reprocessed the multiplex PCR reads with MiXCR, giving one entry per CDR3 protein. The data hold a few hundred thousand distinct CDR3 sequences, with roughly a sixth observed a single time. Sequencing was carried out using blood. The receptors were gathered from a woman aged 30 to 39 with Graves' ophthalmopathy.

This chain connects TRBV19 to TRBJ1-5, with D tentatively TRBD1 (5 bases). V dropped 4 bases and J dropped 1 base, with 17 bases sitting between them. The CDR3 length is 17 residues. Germline V gene lookup returns CDR1 LNHDA and CDR2 SQIVND (reference sequence). The CDR3 protein is CASSTPRQGRSNQPQHF. The CDR3 region has the DNA TGTGCCAGTAGTACCCCGAGGCAGGGAAGGAGCAATCAGCCCCAGCATTTT.

The chain uses TRBV18 and TRBJ2-7; no clear D gene. Germline V gene lookup returns CDR1 KGHSH and CDR2 LQKENI. The CDR3 is made up of 15 amino acids. The V gene lost 0 bases and the J gene lost 6 bases, with 15 bases spanning the gap. CDR3 DNA: TGTGCCAGCTCACCACCCCGGTCGGTCGACGCCGAGCAGTACTTC. This translates into CASSPPRSVDAEQYF. The full variable domain, rest sourced from reference TRBV18 and TRBJ2-7, is NAGVMQNPRHLVRRRGQEARLRCSPMKGHSHVYWYRQLPEEGLKFMVYLQKENIIDESGMPKERFSAEFPKEGPSILRIQQVVRGDSAAYFCASSPPRSVDAEQYFGPGTRLTVT.

This clonotype was seen at least ten times. As DNA, the CDR3 is TGCAGTGCTAGGCAAGTAGCGCTCAACGAGCAGTACTTC. Translated, it gives CSARQVALNEQYF. The chain joins TRBV20-1 to TRBJ2-7, with D possibly being TRBD2 (5 bases). The CDR3 is made up of 13 amino acids. V shed 3 bases and J shed 5 bases, with 14 bases lying between them. Germline-derived CDR1 and CDR2 are DFQATT and SNEGSKA (reference sequence).

This clonotype was observed many times. The chain combines TRBV20-1 with TRBJ2-3, with 12 bases aligning to TRBD2. The CDR3 contains 19 residues. Looked up from germline, CDR1 is DFQATT and CDR2 is SNEGSKA (reference sequence). V was pared by 3 bases and J by 0 bases, with 13 bases of the junction left unmatched. CDR3 bases: TGCAGTGCTAGCCCCCCCCTCGGACTAGCGGGGCATAGCACAGATACGCAGTATTTT. This gives the protein CSASPPLGLAGHSTDTQYF.

There are a few counts of this clonotype. This chain connects TRBV6-1 to TRBJ2-3, with 12 bases lining up with TRBD1. CDR1 is MNHNS and CDR2 is SASEGT in the germline V gene. V was clipped by 5 bases and J by 6 bases; unmatched bases: 9. The CDR3 is 16 amino acids. The CDR3 protein is CASSFGGQGASDTQYF. The DNA of the CDR3 is TGTGCCAGCAGTTTTGGGGGACAGGGGGCTTCCGATACGCAGTATTTT.

This clonotype appeared a few times. A much bigger clone sits one base away, suggesting this may be a read error. V is TRBV28 and J is TRBJ2-1; D may be TRBD2 (7 bases). The J call may be mistaken, given a closer DNA end match to TRBJ2-7. The CDR3 is made up of 15 amino acids. Germline CDR1 is MDHEN and CDR2 is SYDVKM. The CDR3 DNA sequence: TGTGCCAGCAGTTTGGCGGGAGTTGGGGGCAATGAGCAGTACTTC. Translation: CASSLAGVGGNEQYF.

The chain is built from TRBV7-2 and TRBJ2-6, with D possibly called TRBD1 or TRBD2 (6 bases each). Trimming removed 1 base from V and 0 bases from J, with 19 bases in between. The CDR3 runs to 20 residues. Germline assignment: CDR1 SGHTA and CDR2 FQGNSA. CDR3 DNA sequence: TGTGCCAGCAGCTTAGGAGAAGGGGGGTGGCAGCTCTCTGGGGCCAACGTCCTGACTTTC. Protein product: CASSLGEGGWQLSGANVLTF.

The genes are TRBV29-1 and TRBJ2-2; 9 positions agree with TRBD1. The CDR3 is made up of 13 amino acids. The V and J ends lost 4 bases and 6 bases, in that order; junction bases with no gene match: 3. CDR1 is SQVTM, CDR2 ANQGSEA, per germline. This chain's CDR3 is CSVGDRVPGELFF. The CDR3 bases are TGCAGCGTTGGGGACAGGGTCCCCGGGGAGCTGTTTTTT.

There are many counts of this clonotype. This sequence joins TRBV29-1 and TRBJ2-2; the match to TRBD2 covers 9 bases. The CDR3 is 16 residues long. CDR1 and CDR2 from the germline V gene are SQVTM and ANQGSEA. J lost 4 bases, V lost 5 bases, and 11 bases had no gene match. The CDR3 protein is CSVRISSGTSTGELFF. In DNA, the CDR3 is TGCAGCGTTCGAATCTCTAGCGGGACGAGCACCGGGGAGCTGTTTTTT.

This clonotype occurred a few times. The chain links TRBV20-1 to TRBJ1-4, with 8 bases identical to TRBD1. The germline gives CDR1 DFQATT, CDR2 SNEGSKA (reference sequence). The length of the CDR3 is 12 residues. The CDR3 here is CRGQGSDEKLFF. CDR3 coding DNA: TGCAGAGGACAGGGTTCGGACGAAAAACTGTTTTTT.

The chain joins TRBV27 to TRBJ2-1, with 7 bases fitting TRBD1. This CDR3 comprises 17 residues. The germline CDR1 and CDR2 sequences are MNHEY and SMNVEV (reference sequence). V trimming: 4 bases; J trimming: 0 bases; junction bases outside the gene matches: 9. CDR3 sequence: CASSSDRVPHSYNEQFF. The CDR3 DNA follows: TGTGCCAGCAGTTCTGACAGGGTCCCCCACTCCTACAATGAGCAGTTCTTC.

The chain uses TRBV27 and TRBJ2-1, with 7 positions matching TRBD1. CDR1 is MNHEY and CDR2 is SMNVEV in the germline V gene (reference sequence). The CDR3 consists of 13 residues. V lost 6 bases to trimming and J lost 9 bases; unmatched junction nucleotides: 8. CDR3 sequence reads: CASRRTGAFEQFF. The DNA of the CDR3 is TGTGCCAGCAGAAGAACAGGGGCTTTTGAGCAGTTCTTC.

A few counts support this clonotype. The rearrangement joins TRBV6-1 to TRBJ1-6, with D unclear. This CDR3 comprises 14 residues. The ends were cut back, 4 bases at V and 7 bases at J, with 11 bases in the middle. From germline, CDR1 is MNHNS and CDR2 SASEGT. The CDR3 sequence is CASSGAPGNSPLHF. The CDR3 DNA reads TGTGCCAGCAGTGGGGCGCCGGGAAATTCACCCCTCCACTTT.

This clonotype was found many times. This chain links TRBV6-2 or TRBV6-3 with TRBJ2-1; D unresolved. Trimming removed 7 bases at V and 3 bases at J, with 13 bases between. The CDR3 consists of 14 residues. Germline loops: CDR1 MNHEY, CDR2 SVGEGT. CDR3 residues: CASTSADFYNEQFF. The CDR3 region has the DNA TGTGCCAGCACCTCCGCTGACTTCTACAATGAGCAGTTCTTC.

This clonotype came up many times. The rearrangement joins TRBV6-1 to TRBJ1-2; no reliable D call. CDR1 is MNHNS, CDR2 SASEGT, per germline. V was cut by 6 bases and J by 4 bases, with 9 bases left in between. The CDR3 covers 12 residues. As DNA, the CDR3 is TGTGCCAGCAGCGTTGGAACCTATGGCTACACCTTC. Translation: CASSVGTYGYTF.

This clonotype was seen ten or more times. This sequence may be a read error, since a much larger clone differs from it by one base. V usage is TRBV20-1 and J usage is TRBJ2-7, with D uncertain. Germline lookup yields CDR1 DFQATT and CDR2 SNEGSKA (reference sequence). The V end was cut by 2 bases, the J end by 0 bases, with 5 bases between. This CDR3 region has 12 residues. This CDR3 reads CSARRNSYEQYF. The CDR3 region has the DNA TGCAGTGCTAGACGGAACTCCTACGAGCAGTACTTC.

This clonotype has just a few counts. V is TRBV5-1 and J is TRBJ1-1, with D possibly TRBD1 on 5 matching bases. Germline V lookup: CDR1 SGHRS, CDR2 YFSETQ. The CDR3 has 15 amino acids. Deletions cut 5 bases from V and 2 bases from J, with 16 bases between. CDR3 nucleotides: TGCGCCAGCAGTCCCCGGCCGGGGGGAAACACTGAAGCTTTCTTT. Translation: CASSPRPGGNTEAFF.

This clonotype was seen repeatedly, ten times or more. The chain recombines TRBV6-1 with TRBJ1-5; a possible D gene is TRBD1 (6 bases). Per the germline V gene, CDR1 is MNHNS and CDR2 is SASEGT. The CDR3 has 17 residues. Trimming took 5 bases from V and 1 from J, leaving 18 bases between them. CDR3 region: CASSQSGTRRSNQPQHF. The CDR3 nucleotides are TGTGCCAGCAGTCAGTCCGGGACACGAAGGAGCAATCAGCCCCAGCATTTT.

Only a few counts were recorded for this clonotype. The J gene is TRBJ2-3, the V gene TRBV27; no reliable D call. CDR1 is MNHEY, CDR2 SMNVEV, per germline (reference sequence). This CDR3 region has 14 residues. V was clipped by 2 bases and J by 4 bases, with 10 bases between them. For the CDR3, the DNA is TGTGCCAGCAGTTTAGGTGTGTTCGCAGATACGCAGTATTTT. It translates to CASSLGVFADTQYF.

This clonotype was picked up one time. The chain uses TRBV4-2 and TRBJ2-1; 9 bases agree with TRBD2. V lost 3 bases and J lost 0; bases outside the gene matches: 3. Germline loops: CDR1 LGHNA, CDR2 YNFKEQ. The CDR3 runs 16 residues. CDR3 loop: CASSHSGSSSYNEQFF. The CDR3 nucleotides are TGTGCCAGCAGCCATAGCGGGAGTAGCTCCTACAATGAGCAGTTCTTC.

The V and J genes are TRBV6-2 or TRBV6-3 and TRBJ2-2; D not certain. Trimming pared 2 bases from V and 2 bases from J, leaving 9 bases between. Germline V gene lookup returns CDR1 MNHEY and CDR2 SVGEGT. The CDR3 is 15 residues long. The CDR3 region is CASSYRSFNTGELFF. The CDR3 DNA is TGTGCCAGCAGTTACCGGTCCTTTAACACCGGGGAGCTGTTTTTT.

This clonotype appeared a few times. At one of its ends the junction is not consistent with the germline gene, which may arise from a read error. The rearrangement uses TRBV6-2 or TRBV6-3 and TRBJ1-1; 7 positions agree with TRBD1. The CDR3 is made up of 15 amino acids. Germline CDR1 reads MNHEY; CDR2 reads SVGEGT. The DNA for the CDR3 is TGTGCCGGCAGTTACGAGGGGGCGGAGTACACTGAAGCTTTCTTT. Translation: CAGSYEGAEYTEAFF.

This clonotype showed up many times. The rearrangement links TRBV20-1 to TRBJ2-3, with D unresolved. CDR3 length: 13 residues. The V gene's germline CDR1 is DFQATT and CDR2 SNEGSKA (reference sequence). V shed 1 base and J shed 5 bases, with 10 bases lying between them. CDR3 region: CSARASSQDTQYF. The CDR3, as DNA: TGCAGTGCTAGAGCCAGCTCACAAGATACGCAGTATTTT.

This clonotype was found a few times. The chain is built from TRBV6-1 and TRBJ2-1, with no clear D. This CDR3 is 13 amino acids long. Trimming pared 5 bases from V and 8 bases from J, leaving 13 bases between. Germline CDR1 reads MNHNS; CDR2 reads SASEGT. CDR3 nucleotide sequence: TGTGCCAGCAGTAAGTCACCCGCCGATGAGCAGTTCTTC. Protein product: CASSKSPADEQFF.

The count of this clonotype is one. The chain has TRBV5-8 and TRBJ1-1, with D possibly matching TRBD1 (6 bases). This CDR3 is 16 amino acids long. Trimming pared 3 bases from V and 4 bases from J, leaving 19 bases between. The germline CDR1 and CDR2 sequences are SGHTS and YDEGEE. Here the CDR3 DNA reads TGTGCCAGCAGCTCGGATTTCAGGGGTGGGTGCACTGAAGCTTTCTTT. Translating gives CASSSDFRGGCTEAFF.

This clonotype was seen a few times. The rearrangement links TRBV4-3 to TRBJ2-7; D is tentatively TRBD1 or TRBD2 (6 bases each). This CDR3 is 13 amino acids long. Germline CDR1 reads LGHNA; CDR2 reads YSLEER. Trimming took 0 bases from V and 9 from J, leaving 12 bases between them. CDR3 region: CASSQDPGARQYF. The CDR3 nucleotides read TGCGCCAGCAGCCAAGATCCGGGGGCCCGGCAGTACTTC.

This clonotype was counted many times. The chain carries TRBV28 and TRBJ1-1, with unresolved D. V lost 5 bases, J lost 5 bases, and 12 bases lay in between. CDR1 is MDHEN and CDR2 is SYDVKM in the germline V gene. CDR3 length: 13 amino acids. CDR3 in DNA: TGTGCCAGCAGTGAAGGACGAGCGACTGAAGCTTTCTTT. It encodes CASSEGRATEAFF.